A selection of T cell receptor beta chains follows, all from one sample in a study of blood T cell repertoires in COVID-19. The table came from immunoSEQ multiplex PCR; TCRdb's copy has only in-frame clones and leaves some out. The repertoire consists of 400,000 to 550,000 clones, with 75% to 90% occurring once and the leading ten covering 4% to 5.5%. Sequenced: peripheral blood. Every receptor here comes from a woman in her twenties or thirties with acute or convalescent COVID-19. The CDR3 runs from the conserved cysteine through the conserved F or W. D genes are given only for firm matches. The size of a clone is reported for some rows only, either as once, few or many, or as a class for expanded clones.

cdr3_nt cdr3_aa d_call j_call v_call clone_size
TGTGCCAGCAGTCCCGGACTATATAATTCACCCCTCCACTTT CASSPGLYNSPLHF - TRBJ1-6 TRBV27 -
TGTGCCAGCAGCCAAGATCTTGGCGGAGTAGCCAAAAACATTCAGTACTTC CASSQDLGGVAKNIQYF - TRBJ2-4 TRBV4-2 -
TGTGCCAGCAGGCCCGGGCGGGGGGGTGCGCAGTATTTT CASRPGRGGAQYF TRBD2 TRBJ2-3 TRBV12-3/TRBV12-4 -
TGTGCCAGCAGCCCCGAGGGCCGCTCCTACAATGAGCAGTTCTTC CASSPEGRSYNEQFF - TRBJ2-1 TRBV11-1 -
TGCGCCAGCAGCCAAGTCTGGCTTAACCAAGAGACCCAGTACTTC CASSQVWLNQETQYF - TRBJ2-5 TRBV4-1 -
TGTGCCAGCAGTCCCGGGACTACCATTTTTGAGCTGTTTTTT CASSPGTTIFELFF TRBD2 TRBJ2-2 TRBV27 -
TGTGCCAGCAGCCCAGGGGGTCGGTTTAATGAAAAACTGTTTTTT CASSPGGRFNEKLFF TRBD1 TRBJ1-4 TRBV5-6 -
TGTGCCTGGAGAGGGGACAGCAGCAATCAGCCCCAGCATTTT CAWRGDSSNQPQHF TRBD1 TRBJ1-5 TRBV30 few
TGTGCCAGCAGCTTAGTACGGACTGGCTTGGGCGAGCAGTACTTC CASSLVRTGLGEQYF - TRBJ2-7 TRBV11-1 once
TGTGCCAGCAGTGTCGTCGGGGGTCCCACCGGGGAGCTGTTTTTT CASSVVGGPTGELFF - TRBJ2-2 TRBV2 -
TGTGCCAGCAGTTTAATTGGTCTCGGCGAGCAGTACTTC CASSLIGLGEQYF - TRBJ2-7 TRBV28 -
TGTGCCAGCAGCTCCTTAGGGGGCCACGAGCAGTACTTC CASSSLGGHEQYF TRBD1 TRBJ2-7 TRBV7-3 -
TGTGCCAGCAGCACCCGACTAGCGGGGAGGGAGACCCAGTACTTC CASSTRLAGRETQYF TRBD2 TRBJ2-5 TRBV9 -
TGTGCCAGCAGCTTCCGGGACAGCTTCTTCTTT CASSFRDSFFF TRBD1 TRBJ1-1 TRBV14 -
TGTGCCAGCAGCGTAGCTAAGAGGAGGAACACTGAAGCTTTCTTT CASSVAKRRNTEAFF - TRBJ1-1 TRBV9 -
TGTGCCAGTAGTATAGTTCTTTCTGGACAGGGGGCATCCAAAAACATTCAGTACTTC CASSIVLSGQGASKNIQYF TRBD1 TRBJ2-4 TRBV19 -
TGTGCCTGGAGTGTTAGGAGGGGGCCCTCCTATGGCTACACCTTC CAWSVRRGPSYGYTF TRBD1 TRBJ1-2 TRBV30 -
TGCGCCAGCACTCCGGCCTACGAGCAGTACTTC CASTPAYEQYF - TRBJ2-7 TRBV23-1 -
TGTGCCAGCAGTTCCCCATACGGGACAGAAATCACAGATACGCAGTATTTT CASSSPYGTEITDTQYF TRBD1 TRBJ2-3 TRBV6-2/TRBV6-3 -
TGTGCCTGGTGTGTGGGGGGAACCTACGAGCAGTACTTC CAWCVGGTYEQYF - TRBJ2-7 TRBV30 once
TGTGCCAGCTCCCCCGGGGTCCTAGCTAACTATGGCTACACCTTC CASSPGVLANYGYTF - TRBJ1-2 TRBV9 -
TGTGCCAGCGGAGGGTATGGGAGTGATCAGCCCCAGCATTTT CASGGYGSDQPQHF - TRBJ1-5 TRBV9 -
TGTGCCAGCCGTGGCACCAACTCCATGAACACTGAAGCTTTCTTT CASRGTNSMNTEAFF - TRBJ1-1 TRBV6-1 -
TGTGCCAACAGTCCACACCGGACAGGGTCAGGCACCGGGGAGCTGTTTTTT CANSPHRTGSGTGELFF TRBD1 TRBJ2-2 TRBV6-4 -
TGTGCCAGCAGTCCAGGACTAGCGGGGGGGGATTACACAGATACGCAGTATTTT CASSPGLAGGDYTDTQYF TRBD2 TRBJ2-3 TRBV14 -
TGTGCCAGCAGCAAAGAGAGGGCTGAGTTAGGTCAGCCCCAGCATTTT CASSKERAELGQPQHF - TRBJ1-5 TRBV21-1 -
TGCGCCAGCAGCCAAGAACGACTAGCGGGGGGCAATGAGCAGTTCTTC CASSQERLAGGNEQFF TRBD2 TRBJ2-1 TRBV4-1 -
TGTGCCAGCTCACCGCCGGGACTAGCTCATAATGAGCAGTTCTTC CASSPPGLAHNEQFF TRBD2 TRBJ2-1 TRBV18 -
TGTGCCAGCAGCCCGGACAGTTACCAAGAGACCCAGTACTTC CASSPDSYQETQYF - TRBJ2-5 TRBV11-3 -
TGTGCCAGCAGTGAAGGCCAGCGGGGGGGCCTTGTCCAATACGAGACCCAGTACTTC CASSEGQRGGLVQYETQYF TRBD2 TRBJ2-5 TRBV2 -
TGTGCCAGCAGCTGGGGGACTGAAAATGAAAAACTGTTTTTT CASSWGTENEKLFF - TRBJ1-4 TRBV5-8 -
TGTGCCAGCAGTTCCGGGGCTGGAAACACCATATATTTT CASSSGAGNTIYF - TRBJ1-3 TRBV12-3/TRBV12-4 once
TGTGCCAGCTCACGGGGGGTCGGCAATCAGCCCCAGCATTTT CASSRGVGNQPQHF - TRBJ1-5 TRBV6-5 -
TGTGCCAGCAGCTTGTTGGGAGCTAACTATGGCTACACCTTC CASSLLGANYGYTF - TRBJ1-2 TRBV5-6 -
TGTGCCAGCAGCAAAGATGGACAGGAAGACGAGCAGTACTTC CASSKDGQEDEQYF - TRBJ2-7 TRBV21-1 -
TGTGCCAGTAAGGAGGGGCCTGCAAGGGGAGGCTACACCTTC CASKEGPARGGYTF - TRBJ1-2 TRBV19 once
TGCAGCGTCTCTAGCGGGGGACCCTACGAGCAGTACTTC CSVSSGGPYEQYF TRBD2 TRBJ2-7 TRBV29-1 -
TGTGCCAGCAGCTTAGGGACAATTGGAGAGACCCAGTACTTC CASSLGTIGETQYF - TRBJ2-5 TRBV7-9 -
TGTGCCATCAGTGGGGGACAGGGAGATGAGCAGTTCTTC CAISGGQGDEQFF TRBD1 TRBJ2-1 TRBV10-3 -
TGCGCCAGCAGCCTAGGCACTGAAGCTTTCTTT CASSLGTEAFF - TRBJ1-1 TRBV5-1 -
TGTGCCAGCAGTGAAAGGGGCAGTAATGAAAAACTGTTTTTT CASSERGSNEKLFF - TRBJ1-4 TRBV2 few
TGTGCCAGCAAAAAGGGGGTAGGGGCCAATCAGCCCCAGCATTTT CASKKGVGANQPQHF - TRBJ1-5 TRBV6-5 few
TGTGCCAGCAGCTACAGGAATTCCTACGAGCAGTACTTC CASSYRNSYEQYF - TRBJ2-7 TRBV3-1/TRBV3-2 few
TGTGCCAGCAGGAGACAGGGGGCGGTGAACACTGAAGCTTTCTTT CASRRQGAVNTEAFF TRBD1 TRBJ1-1 TRBV2 -
TGTGCCACCAGCATTCCTGACAGGGGTGAGCAGTACTTC CATSIPDRGEQYF TRBD1 TRBJ2-7 TRBV15 -
TGCGCCAGCAGCTTGGGACATGGCCTGAACAATGAGCAGTTCTTC CASSLGHGLNNEQFF - TRBJ2-1 TRBV5-1 once
TGTGCCAGCAGTGAAATGGGGGCCGCAACTAATGAAAAACTGTTTTTT CASSEMGAATNEKLFF - TRBJ1-4 TRBV2 -
TGTGCCAGCAGCATCGGCGGGGGGACGCCATGGGAGACCCAGTACTTC CASSIGGGTPWETQYF TRBD2 TRBJ2-5 TRBV5-4 -
TGTGCCAGCAGTTTATGGTCAACTGGGGGGGCAGATACGCAGTATTTT CASSLWSTGGADTQYF TRBD2 TRBJ2-3 TRBV27 once
TGTGCCAGCAGCCGCCTGGGACAGGGTAACGCTGAAGCTTTCTTT CASSRLGQGNAEAFF TRBD1 TRBJ1-1 TRBV6-5 -
TGTGCCAGCAGCTTATCTCAGAGGCGGGGAGCTTTCTTT CASSLSQRRGAFF - TRBJ1-1 TRBV7-3 -
TGTGCCAGCAGTTTATGGGCGGGGGGGGCAGATACGCAGTATTTT CASSLWAGGADTQYF TRBD2 TRBJ2-3 TRBV28 once
TGCGCCAGCAGTGACGTTTTCTACGAGCAGTACTTC CASSDVFYEQYF - TRBJ2-7 TRBV10-2 -
TGTGCCAGCAGTCCTGGAGCGGGGGGCACAGATACGCAGTATTTT CASSPGAGGTDTQYF TRBD2 TRBJ2-3 TRBV6-5 -
TGCGCCAGCAGCTCCTGGGACAGTTCCTACGAGCAGTACTTC CASSSWDSSYEQYF TRBD1 TRBJ2-7 TRBV5-1 -
TGTGCCAGCAGTCCTTCGACAGAAATGAGTTCACCCCTCCACTTT CASSPSTEMSSPLHF - TRBJ1-6 TRBV6-6 -
TGTGCCAGCAGTTCCACAGGGGAGTCGAACGAGCAGTACTTC CASSSTGESNEQYF TRBD1 TRBJ2-7 TRBV27 -
TGTGCCAGCAGCTTGATTACGGGTTTAGAGACCCAGTACTTC CASSLITGLETQYF - TRBJ2-5 TRBV5-6 -
TGTGCCAGCAGCCCCACCGGCTACAATGAGCAGTTCTTC CASSPTGYNEQFF - TRBJ2-1 TRBV7-3 -